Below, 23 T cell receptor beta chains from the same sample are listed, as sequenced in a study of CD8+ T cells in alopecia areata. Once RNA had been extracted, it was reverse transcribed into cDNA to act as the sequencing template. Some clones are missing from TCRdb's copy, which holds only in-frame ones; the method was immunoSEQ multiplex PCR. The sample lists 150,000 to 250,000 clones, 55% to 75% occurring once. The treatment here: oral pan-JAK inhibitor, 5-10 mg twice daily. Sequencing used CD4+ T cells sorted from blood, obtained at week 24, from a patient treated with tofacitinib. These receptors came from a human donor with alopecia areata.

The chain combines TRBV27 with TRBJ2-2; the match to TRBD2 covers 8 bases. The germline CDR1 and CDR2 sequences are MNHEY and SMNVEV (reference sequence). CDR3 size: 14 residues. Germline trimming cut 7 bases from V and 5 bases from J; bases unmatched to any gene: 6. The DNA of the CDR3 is TGTGCCAGCAACACTGGCGGGGGGACCGGGGAGCTGTTTTTT. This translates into CASNTGGGTGELFF.

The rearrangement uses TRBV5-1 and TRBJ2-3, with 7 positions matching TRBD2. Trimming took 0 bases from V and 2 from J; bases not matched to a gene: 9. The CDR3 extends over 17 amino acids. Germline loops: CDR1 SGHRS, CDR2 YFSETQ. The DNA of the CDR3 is TGCGCCAGCAGCTTGGAAATGGCTAGCGGATACACAGATACGCAGTATTTT. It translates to CASSLEMASGYTDTQYF.

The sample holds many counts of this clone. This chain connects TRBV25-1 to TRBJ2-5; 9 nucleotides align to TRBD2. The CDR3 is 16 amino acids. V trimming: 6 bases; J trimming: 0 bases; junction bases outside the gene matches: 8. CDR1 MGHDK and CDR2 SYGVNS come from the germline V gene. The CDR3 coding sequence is TGTGCCAGCAGGCCGAGGGCTAGCGGGAACCAAGAGACCCAGTACTTC. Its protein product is CASRPRASGNQETQYF.

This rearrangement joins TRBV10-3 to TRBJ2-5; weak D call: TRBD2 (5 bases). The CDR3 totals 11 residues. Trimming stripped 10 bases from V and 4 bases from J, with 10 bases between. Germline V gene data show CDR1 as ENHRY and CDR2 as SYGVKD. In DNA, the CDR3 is TGTGCCACCGGGGATGCAGAGACCCAGTACTTC. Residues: CATGDAETQYF.

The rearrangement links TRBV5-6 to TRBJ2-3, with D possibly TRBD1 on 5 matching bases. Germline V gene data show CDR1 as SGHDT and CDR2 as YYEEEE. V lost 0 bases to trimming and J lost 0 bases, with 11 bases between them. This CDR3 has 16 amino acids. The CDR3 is CASSLAGIGSTDTQYF. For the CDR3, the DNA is TGTGCCAGCAGCTTGGCAGGGATCGGGAGCACAGATACGCAGTATTTT.

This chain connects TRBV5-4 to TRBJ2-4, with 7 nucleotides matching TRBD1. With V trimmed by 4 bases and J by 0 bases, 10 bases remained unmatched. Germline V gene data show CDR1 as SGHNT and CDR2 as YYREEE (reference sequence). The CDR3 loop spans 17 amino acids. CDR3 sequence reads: CASSGPGTDVAKNIQYF. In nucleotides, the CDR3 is TGTGCCAGCAGCGGCCCCGGGACAGACGTAGCCAAAAACATTCAGTACTTC.

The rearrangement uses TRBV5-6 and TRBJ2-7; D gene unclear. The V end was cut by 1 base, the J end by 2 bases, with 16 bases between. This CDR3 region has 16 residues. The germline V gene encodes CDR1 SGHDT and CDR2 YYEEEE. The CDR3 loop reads CASSLTSITLTYEQYF. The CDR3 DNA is TGTGCCAGCAGCTTGACCTCTATCACCCTTACCTACGAGCAGTACTTC.

CDR3 in DNA: TGCAGCGTTGTCGGGGGTAGCACCGGGGAGCTGTTTTTT. This translates into CSVVGGSTGELFF. This rearrangement joins TRBV29-1 to TRBJ2-2; possible D gene TRBD2, 6 bases. Trimming shortened V by 4 bases and J by 4 bases, and 10 bases separated the two germline ends. Germline CDR1 and CDR2: SQVTM and ANQGSEA. The length of the CDR3 is 13 residues.

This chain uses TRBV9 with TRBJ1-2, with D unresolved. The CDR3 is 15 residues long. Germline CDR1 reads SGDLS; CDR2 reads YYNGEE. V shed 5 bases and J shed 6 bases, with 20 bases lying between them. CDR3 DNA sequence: TGTGCCAGCAGTAAATACGGCCTCAGAGATAATGGCTACACCTTC. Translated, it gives CASSKYGLRDNGYTF.

As DNA, the CDR3 is TGTGCCATCAGTAGGGACGGGGCGGCCTACAATGAGCAGTTCTTC. This encodes CAISRDGAAYNEQFF. The chain combines TRBV10-3 with TRBJ2-1; D is perhaps TRBD1 or TRBD2 (5 bases each). V was clipped by 5 bases and J by 2 bases, with 13 bases between them. The CDR3 totals 15 residues. The germline V gene has CDR1 ENHRY and CDR2 SYGVKD.

This CDR3 is CATAAVGRGNQPQHF. Here the CDR3 DNA reads TGTGCCACCGCTGCCGTAGGCCGAGGCAATCAGCCCCAGCATTTT. The chain is built from TRBV10-3 and TRBJ1-5; D gene uncertain. Trimming stripped 10 bases from V and 2 bases from J, with 18 bases between. Germline V gene lookup returns CDR1 ENHRY and CDR2 SYGVKD. This CDR3 comprises 15 residues.

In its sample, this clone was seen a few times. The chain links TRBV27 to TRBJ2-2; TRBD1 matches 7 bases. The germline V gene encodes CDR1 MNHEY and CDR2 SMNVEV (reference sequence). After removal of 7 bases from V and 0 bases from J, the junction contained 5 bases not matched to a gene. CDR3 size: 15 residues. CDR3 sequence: CASKRGQTNTGELFF. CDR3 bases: TGTGCCAGCAAAAGGGGACAGACGAACACCGGGGAGCTGTTTTTT.

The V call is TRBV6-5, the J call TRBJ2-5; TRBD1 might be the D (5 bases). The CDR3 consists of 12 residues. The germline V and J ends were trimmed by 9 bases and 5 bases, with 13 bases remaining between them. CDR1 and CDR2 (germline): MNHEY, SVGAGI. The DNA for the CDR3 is TGTGCCAGTGGTAGGGGCAGGGAGACCCAGTACTTC. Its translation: CASGRGRETQYF.

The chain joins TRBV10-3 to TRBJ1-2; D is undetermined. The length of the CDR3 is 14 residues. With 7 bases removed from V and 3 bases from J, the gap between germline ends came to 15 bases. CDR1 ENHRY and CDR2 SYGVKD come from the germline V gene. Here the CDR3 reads CAINRLELDYGYTF. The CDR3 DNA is TGTGCCATCAATCGGTTGGAGCTCGACTATGGCTACACCTTC.

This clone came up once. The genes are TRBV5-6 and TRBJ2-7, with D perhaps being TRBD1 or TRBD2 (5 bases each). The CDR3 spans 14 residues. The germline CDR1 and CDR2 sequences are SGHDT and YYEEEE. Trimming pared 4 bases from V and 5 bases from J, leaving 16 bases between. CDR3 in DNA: TGTGCCAGCAGCAGGGACCAGACCCCCAACGAGCAGTACTTC. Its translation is CASSRDQTPNEQYF.

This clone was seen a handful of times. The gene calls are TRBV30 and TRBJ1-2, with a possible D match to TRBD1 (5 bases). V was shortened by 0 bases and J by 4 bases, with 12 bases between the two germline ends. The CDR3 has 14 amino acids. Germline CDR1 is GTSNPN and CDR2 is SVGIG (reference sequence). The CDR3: CAWSVRFTGYGYTF. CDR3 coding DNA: TGTGCCTGGAGTGTACGGTTCACAGGCTATGGCTACACCTTC.

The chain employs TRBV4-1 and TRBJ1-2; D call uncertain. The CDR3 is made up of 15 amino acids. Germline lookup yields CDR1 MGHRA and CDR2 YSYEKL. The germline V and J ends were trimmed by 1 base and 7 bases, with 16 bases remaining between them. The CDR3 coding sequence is TGCGCCAGCAGCCAAGGACCCGCTCGGCAAAGTGGCTACACCTTC. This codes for CASSQGPARQSGYTF.

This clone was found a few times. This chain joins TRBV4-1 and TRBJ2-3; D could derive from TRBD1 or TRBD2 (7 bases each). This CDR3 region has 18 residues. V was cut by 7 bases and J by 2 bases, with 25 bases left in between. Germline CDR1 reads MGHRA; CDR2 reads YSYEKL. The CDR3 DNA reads TGCGCCAGCAACGGGAAGGGGGCTAGCGGAAAAAACACAGATACGCAGTATTTT. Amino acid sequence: CASNGKGASGKNTDTQYF.

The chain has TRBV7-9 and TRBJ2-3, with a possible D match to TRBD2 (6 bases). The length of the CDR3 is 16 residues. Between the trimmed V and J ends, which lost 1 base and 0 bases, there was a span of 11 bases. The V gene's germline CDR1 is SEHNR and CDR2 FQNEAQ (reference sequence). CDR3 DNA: TGTGCCAGCAGCTTAGAGATGGGAGGCAGCACAGATACGCAGTATTTT. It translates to CASSLEMGGSTDTQYF.

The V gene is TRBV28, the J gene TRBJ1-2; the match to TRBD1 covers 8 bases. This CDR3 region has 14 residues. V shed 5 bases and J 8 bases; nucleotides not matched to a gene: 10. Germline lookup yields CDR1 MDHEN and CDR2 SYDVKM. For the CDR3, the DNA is TGTGCCAGCAGTCGCCCGACAGGGGTGGAGGGCTACACCTTC. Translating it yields CASSRPTGVEGYTF.

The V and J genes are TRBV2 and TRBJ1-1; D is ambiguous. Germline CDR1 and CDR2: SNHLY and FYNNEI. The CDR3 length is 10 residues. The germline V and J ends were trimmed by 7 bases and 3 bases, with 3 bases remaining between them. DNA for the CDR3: TGTGCCAGCACCCACACTGAAGCTTTCTTT. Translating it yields CASTHTEAFF. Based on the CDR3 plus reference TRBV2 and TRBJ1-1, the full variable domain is EPEVTQTPSHQVTQMGQEVILRCVPISNHLYFYWYRQILGQKVEFLVSFYNNEISEKSEIFDDQFSVERPDGSNFTLKIRSTKLEDSAMYFCASTHTEAFFGQGTRLTVV.

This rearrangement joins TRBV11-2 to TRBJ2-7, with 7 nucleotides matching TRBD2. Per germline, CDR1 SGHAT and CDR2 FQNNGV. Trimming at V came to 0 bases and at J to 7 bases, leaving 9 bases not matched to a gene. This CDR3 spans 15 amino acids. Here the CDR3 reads CASSLDLPAGNEQYF. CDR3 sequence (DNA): TGTGCCAGCAGCTTAGATCTTCCAGCGGGAAATGAGCAGTACTTC. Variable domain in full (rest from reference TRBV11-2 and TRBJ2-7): EAGVAQSPRYKIIEKRQSVAFWCNPISGHATLYWYQQILGQGPKLLIQFQNNGVVDDSQLPKDRFSAERLKGVDSTLKIQPAKLEDSAVYLCASSLDLPAGNEQYFGPGTRLTVT.

This CDR3 reads CASSEPGSPGTNEQFF. The CDR3 DNA is TGTGCCAGCAGTGAGCCTGGATCTCCCGGTACCAATGAGCAGTTCTTC. The rearrangement links TRBV25-1 to TRBJ2-1; D is ambiguous. Trimming removed 3 bases from V and 6 bases from J, with 18 bases in between. The CDR3 extends over 16 amino acids. CDR1 and CDR2 from the germline V gene are MGHDK and SYGVNS.